One and the same sample provided the 6 T cell receptor beta chains below, sequenced in a study of control samples from healthy donors and cancer patients (dated by TCRdb to 2020 to 2022). Library preparation employed the immunoSEQ multiplex PCR assay. TCRdb stores this immuneACCESS table with in-frame sequences only. Part of the clones is absent; in the studies checked, under half of the shortfall reflects unresolved V genes, and no reason is known for the rest. Counted in this sample were about 160,000 clones; approximately 94% of them appeared once. 12% to 15% of the sample lies in the top ten. The sample was PBMCs. The receptors here all came from a man aged 60 to 75 with colorectal cancer.

In its sample, this clone was seen once. The gene calls are TRBV12-5 and TRBJ2-3, with D perhaps TRBD1 (6 bases). Between the trimmed V and J ends, which lost 7 bases and 0 bases, there was a span of 14 bases. Germline CDR1 is LGHNT and CDR2 is FRNRAP. CDR3 size: 15 residues. The CDR3 bases are TGTGCTAGTGCCCTCGGACAGACTAGCACAGATACGCAGTATTTT. It is translated as CASALGQTSTDTQYF.

The chain is built from TRBV6-5 and TRBJ2-3; the D is unclear. V shed 8 bases and J shed 0 bases, with 6 bases lying between them. The length of the CDR3 is 12 residues. Germline V lookup: CDR1 MNHEY, CDR2 SVGAGI. The CDR3 loop is CASSISTDTQYF. For the CDR3, the DNA is TGTGCCAGCTCGATTAGCACAGATACGCAGTATTTT.

The chain combines TRBV6-6 with TRBJ2-5; unclear D gene. CDR1 is MNHNY, CDR2 SVGAGI, per germline (reference sequence). This CDR3 spans 15 amino acids. The V and J ends lost 0 bases and 5 bases respectively, with 13 bases between them. The CDR3 sequence is CASSYSEKGKETQYF. Written as DNA, the CDR3 is TGTGCCAGCAGTTACTCGGAGAAGGGAAAGGAGACCCAGTACTTC.

This clone was counted a single time. Other DNA sequences in this specimen translate into the identical CDR3. The chain has TRBV12-3 or TRBV12-4 and TRBJ1-3; D is unclear. This CDR3 has 12 amino acids. The V end was cut by 1 base, the J end by 4 bases, with 2 bases between. CDR3 nucleotide sequence: TGTGCCAGCAGTTTAGGGGGAAACACCATATATTTT. This sequence encodes CASSLGGNTIYF.

V is TRBV19 and J is TRBJ2-3; 11 bases line up with TRBD2. V lost 5 bases, J lost 0 bases, and 4 bases stayed unmatched. The CDR3 is 16 residues long. Looked up from germline, CDR1 is LNHDA and CDR2 is SQIVND (reference sequence). The CDR3 region is CASSGIAGGSTDTQYF. The DNA of the CDR3 is TGTGCCAGTAGTGGAATAGCGGGGGGGAGCACAGATACGCAGTATTTT.

The chain employs TRBV23-1 and TRBJ1-1, with TRBD1 as a possible D gene (6 bases). TRBV23-1 belongs to the ORF category, with a function that is uncertain. V was clipped by 4 bases and J by 7 bases, with 19 bases between them. CDR3 length: 15 residues. The CDR3 spells CASSPPGVEEGEAFF. The CDR3 nucleotides read TGCGCCAGCAGTCCACCAGGGGTAGAGGAAGGTGAAGCTTTCTTT.